The 9 T cell receptor beta chains listed next were all sequenced from one sample in a study of T cell responses to AZD1222 COVID-19 vaccine. The protocol was immunoSEQ multiplex PCR, while the TCRdb copy is restricted to in-frame clones and leaves out a portion. The sample lists fewer than 200,000 clones; roughly 94% were seen once. Here the sequenced sample was peripheral blood, taken 28 days after the second AZD1222 dose. These receptors were obtained from an adult who received the AZD1222 COVID-19 vaccine.

This sequence joins TRBV19 and TRBJ1-1, with TRBD1 matching 11 bases. Germline CDR1 LNHDA, CDR2 SQIVND (reference sequence). This CDR3 comprises 17 residues. V was clipped by 3 bases and J by 0 bases; unmatched bases: 6. The CDR3 DNA is TGTGCCAGTAGTATTTGGACAGGGGGCAGGATGAACACTGAAGCTTTCTTT. Residues: CASSIWTGGRMNTEAFF.

The chain couples TRBV19 to TRBJ1-2; unclear D gene. From germline, CDR1 is LNHDA and CDR2 SQIVND (reference sequence). V lost 0 bases, J lost 8 bases, and 13 bases lay in between. The CDR3 has 14 residues. The CDR3 protein is CASSIDPGRQGYTF. In nucleotides, the CDR3 is TGTGCCAGTAGTATAGATCCGGGCAGGCAAGGCTACACCTTC.

The CDR3 DNA reads as TGTGCCAGCAGTTACTCCGAAGGTCGAGCTTACGAGCAGTACTTC. This translates into CASSYSEGRAYEQYF. The V call is TRBV6-5, the J call TRBJ2-7; D uncertain. With 0 bases removed from V and 4 bases from J, the gap between germline ends came to 13 bases. The CDR3 covers 15 residues. In germline, CDR1 is MNHEY, CDR2 SVGAGI.

The CDR3 DNA reads TGTGCCAGCAGCTCCCCAACAGGGGGCGGCGAAACTTTCTTT. Protein sequence: CASSSPTGGGETFF. V gene TRBV11-2 combines with J gene TRBJ1-1; 9 bases map to TRBD1. V shed 4 bases and J 12 bases; nucleotides not matched to a gene: 12. The CDR3 loop spans 14 amino acids. CDR1 and CDR2 from the germline V gene are SGHAT and FQNNGV.

V and J are TRBV5-4 and TRBJ1-1, with D possibly matching TRBD1 (6 bases). Trimming shortened V by 7 bases and J by 9 bases, and 19 bases separated the two germline ends. CDR3 length: 13 residues. From germline, CDR1 is SGHNT and CDR2 YYREEE (reference sequence). In DNA, the CDR3 is TGTGCCAGCGAGAGAAACACAGGGTCTCAAGCTTTCTTT. Translated: CASERNTGSQAFF.

The chain uses TRBV2 and TRBJ2-3; TRBD2 matches 8 bases. The CDR3 sequence is 15 residues long. Germline loops: CDR1 SNHLY, CDR2 FYNNEI. V was pared by 3 bases and J by 0 bases, with 2 bases of the junction left unmatched. The CDR3 reads CASSEAGGSTDTQYF. CDR3 coding DNA: TGTGCCAGCAGTGAGGCGGGGGGCAGCACAGATACGCAGTATTTT.

This chain uses TRBV7-2 with TRBJ2-3; TRBD2 matches 11 bases. The CDR3 covers 17 residues. The V segment lost 1 base and the J segment 4 bases; nucleotides outside the gene matches: 7. The germline V gene has CDR1 SGHTA and CDR2 FQGNSA. In DNA form, the CDR3 reads TGTGCCAGCAGCTTAGGGGATAGCGGGGGGGCCGCAGATACGCAGTATTTT. It is translated as CASSLGDSGGAADTQYF.

The chain couples TRBV6-2 or TRBV6-3 to TRBJ2-7; D is unclear. Germline lookup yields CDR1 MNHEY and CDR2 SVGEGT. The CDR3 is 11 amino acids. V was clipped by 6 bases and J by 5 bases, with 8 bases between them. In DNA form, the CDR3 reads TGTGCCAGCAGCCAACGGGACGAGCAGTACTTC. It specifies CASSQRDEQYF.

CDR3 region: CASSDAKPDRDYVEKLFF. The CDR3 nucleotides read TGTGCCAGCAGTGACGCGAAGCCGGACAGGGATTACGTCGAAAAACTGTTTTTT. The rearrangement uses TRBV25-1 and TRBJ1-4, with 8 bases lining up with TRBD1. Germline V gene sequence: CDR1 MGHDK, CDR2 SYGVNS. The CDR3 consists of 18 residues. V gave up 3 bases and J gave up 8 bases; unmatched junction bases: 17.